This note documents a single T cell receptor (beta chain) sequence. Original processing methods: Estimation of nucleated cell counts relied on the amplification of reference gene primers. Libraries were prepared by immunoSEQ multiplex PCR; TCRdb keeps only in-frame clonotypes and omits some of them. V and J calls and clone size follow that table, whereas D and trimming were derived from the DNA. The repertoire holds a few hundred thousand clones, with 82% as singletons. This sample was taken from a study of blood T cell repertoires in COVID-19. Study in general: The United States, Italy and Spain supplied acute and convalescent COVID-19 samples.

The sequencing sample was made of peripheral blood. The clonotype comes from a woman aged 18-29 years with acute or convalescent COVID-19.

The CDR3 loop is CASSAGGIAGELFF. CDR3 nucleotide sequence: TGTGCCAGCAGCGCGGGAGGAATCGCCGGGGAGCTGTTTTTT. The rearrangement uses TRBV9 and TRBJ2-2, with TRBD2 identical over 7 bases. V gave up 3 bases and J gave up 6 bases; unmatched junction bases: 5. The CDR3 has 14 amino acids. The germline V gene has CDR1 SGDLS and CDR2 YYNGEE.